This T cell receptor (beta chain) was captured by sequencing in a study of T cells in women clearing cervical HPV infection. Study in general: Donors had HPV16-related CIN3 or worse; 2 had invasive cancer.

About this clone itself: The read gets to within 3 residues of the CDR3 end, and the germline J gene fills in the rest.

The table came from immunoSEQ multiplex PCR; TCRdb's copy has only in-frame clones and leaves some out. The sample totals some 43,000 clones. Each participant carried one incident cervical HPV16 infection only. The CDR3 consists of 15 residues. Trimming at V came to 0 bases and at J to 2 bases, leaving 5 bases not matched to a gene. Germline CDR1 is SGHNT and CDR2 is YYREEE (reference sequence). This clonotype was obtained from a woman between 18 and 69 years old with a cervical HPV16 infection that either progressed to CIN3+ or cleared (not recorded which). The rearrangement joins TRBV5-4 to TRBJ2-7; TRBD1 agrees at 7 bases. Sequenced sample: blood buffy coat. The CDR3 here is CASSLEGDSPYEQYF. Incomplete CDR3 DNA: TGTGCCAGCAGCTTGGAGGGGGACAGTCCCTACGAG.